The rows below give T cell receptor beta chains drawn from one sample of a study of somatic mutations in cytotoxic T cells in rheumatoid arthritis. The repertoire was sequenced with immunoSEQ multiplex PCR; TCRdb's copy has only in-frame clones and lacks some. The repertoire holds roughly 20,000 clones, with approximately 80% as singletons. The sample consisted of CD8+ T cells sorted from blood. These receptor sequences come from an adult with rheumatoid arthritis. Each CDR3 is given with its conserved first and last residue. Fields, in order: V gene, J gene, D gene, clone size, CDR3 length, CDR3 DNA, CDR3 protein. D genes are given only for firm matches. Clone size is stated in some rows and not others, as once, few, many or a class when expanded.

v_gene: TRBV4-2
j_gene: TRBJ2-5
d_gene: -
abundance: -
len: 15
CDR3nt: TGTGCCAGCAGTCCTATCAGGGCTGCGTCGGAGACCCAGTACTTC
CDR3aa: CASSPIRAASETQYF

v_gene: TRBV7-9
j_gene: TRBJ2-7
d_gene: -
abundance: -
len: 12
CDR3nt: TGTGCCAGCAGCACGACCCCCTACGAGCAGTACTTC
CDR3aa: CASSTTPYEQYF

v_gene: TRBV7-6
j_gene: TRBJ2-2
d_gene: -
abundance: -
len: 18
CDR3nt: TGTGCCAGCAGCTACGACAGGTTGGGGGCTACGAACACCGGGGAGCTGTTTTTT
CDR3aa: CASSYDRLGATNTGELFF

v_gene: TRBV15
j_gene: TRBJ1-2
d_gene: -
abundance: -
len: 15
CDR3nt: TGTGCCACCAGCAGAGATAATGGAGCCGCCTATGGCTACACCTTC
CDR3aa: CATSRDNGAAYGYTF

v_gene: TRBV9
j_gene: TRBJ1-4
d_gene: TRBD1
abundance: -
len: 16
CDR3nt: TGTGCCAGCAGCGTAGGGGAGGGGGCAGGGGATGAAAAACTGTTTTTT
CDR3aa: CASSVGEGAGDEKLFF

v_gene: TRBV11-2
j_gene: TRBJ2-1
d_gene: TRBD1
abundance: once
len: 15
CDR3nt: TGTGCCAGCAGCTTAGGGACAGGGGGCCTGAATGAGCAGTTCTTC
CDR3aa: CASSLGTGGLNEQFF

v_gene: TRBV29-1
j_gene: TRBJ2-7
d_gene: TRBD1
abundance: -
len: 13
CDR3nt: TGCAGCGCTCAGGGACAGGGAGCCTACGAGCAGTACTTC
CDR3aa: CSAQGQGAYEQYF

v_gene: TRBV5-1
j_gene: TRBJ2-2
d_gene: -
abundance: -
len: 15
CDR3nt: TGCGCCAGCAGCTTGGACAGGGGGAGGGCCGGGGAGCTGTTTTTT
CDR3aa: CASSLDRGRAGELFF

v_gene: TRBV4-1
j_gene: TRBJ1-5
d_gene: -
abundance: few
len: 15
CDR3nt: TGCGCCAGCAGCCAACGAAAGGGAGAGGATCAGCCCCAGCATTTT
CDR3aa: CASSQRKGEDQPQHF

v_gene: TRBV5-3
j_gene: TRBJ2-7
d_gene: -
abundance: -
len: 17
CDR3nt: TGTGCCAGAAGCCGAAACCGGGCTCCCTTTCTTAGATACGAGCAGTACTTC
CDR3aa: CARSRNRAPFLRYEQYF

v_gene: TRBV7-9
j_gene: TRBJ2-7
d_gene: -
abundance: -
len: 14
CDR3nt: TGTGCCAGCAGCTTCACTAGTACCTACTACGAGCAGTACTTC
CDR3aa: CASSFTSTYYEQYF

v_gene: TRBV25-1
j_gene: TRBJ2-2
d_gene: -
abundance: -
len: 15
CDR3nt: TGTGCCAGCAGTGCGCTGGGGGGGAACACCGGGGAGCTGTTTTTT
CDR3aa: CASSALGGNTGELFF

v_gene: TRBV13
j_gene: TRBJ2-7
d_gene: TRBD2
abundance: -
len: 15
CDR3nt: TGTGCCAGCAGCTTAAGTCTAGCGGGGAATTACGAGCAGTACTTC
CDR3aa: CASSLSLAGNYEQYF

v_gene: TRBV14
j_gene: TRBJ1-3
d_gene: TRBD1
abundance: -
len: 16
CDR3nt: TGTGCCAGCAGCCAAGAAAGGGGGCGCGATGGAAACACCATATATTTT
CDR3aa: CASSQERGRDGNTIYF

v_gene: TRBV28
j_gene: TRBJ1-2
d_gene: -
abundance: -
len: 14
CDR3nt: TGTGCCAGCAGTTATCTTCGAGCTATCTATGGCTACACCTTC
CDR3aa: CASSYLRAIYGYTF

v_gene: TRBV7-6
j_gene: TRBJ2-7
d_gene: TRBD1
abundance: few
len: 18
CDR3nt: TGTGCCAGCAGCTTACTTGGCCCGGGACAGGAAAGCTCCTACGAGCAGTACTTC
CDR3aa: CASSLLGPGQESSYEQYF

v_gene: TRBV5-4
j_gene: TRBJ2-1
d_gene: -
abundance: -
len: 14
CDR3nt: TGTGCCAGCAGCTTGGGGTTCGGGGCCGGTGAGCAGTTCTTC
CDR3aa: CASSLGFGAGEQFF

v_gene: TRBV19
j_gene: TRBJ1-1
d_gene: -
abundance: -
len: 16
CDR3nt: TGTGCCAGTAGTATAGAGGGCGGTATTTTGAACACTGAAGCTTTCTTT
CDR3aa: CASSIEGGILNTEAFF

v_gene: TRBV5-6
j_gene: TRBJ2-1
d_gene: -
abundance: -
len: 15
CDR3nt: TGTGCCAGCAGCTTGTTTGCAAGACTGGACAATGAGCAGTTCTTC
CDR3aa: CASSLFARLDNEQFF

v_gene: TRBV10-3
j_gene: TRBJ2-3
d_gene: -
abundance: -
len: 11
CDR3nt: TGTGCCATCAGTGGGGGGGATACGCAGTATTTT
CDR3aa: CAISGGDTQYF

v_gene: TRBV30
j_gene: TRBJ2-1
d_gene: -
abundance: -
len: 12
CDR3nt: TGTGCCTGGGGAAACCCAGGGAATGAGCAGTTCTTC
CDR3aa: CAWGNPGNEQFF

v_gene: TRBV6-1
j_gene: TRBJ2-1
d_gene: -
abundance: once
len: 14
CDR3nt: TGTGCCAGCAGTGAAGTCCCCGGGTTGAATGAGCAGTTCTTC
CDR3aa: CASSEVPGLNEQFF

v_gene: TRBV7-9
j_gene: TRBJ2-3
d_gene: TRBD2
abundance: -
len: 17
CDR3nt: TGTGCCAGCAGCTCACCGGAGGGACTAGCGGGGGGATATACGCAGTATTTT
CDR3aa: CASSSPEGLAGGYTQYF

v_gene: TRBV7-9
j_gene: TRBJ2-2
d_gene: -
abundance: -
len: 15
CDR3nt: TGTGCCAGCAGCGACCCGAGGTTGCACACCGGGGAGCTGTTTTTT
CDR3aa: CASSDPRLHTGELFF

v_gene: TRBV5-1
j_gene: TRBJ2-1
d_gene: -
abundance: -
len: 14
CDR3nt: TGCGCCAGCAGCTTGGCTGGCATGTACAATGAGCAGTTCTTC
CDR3aa: CASSLAGMYNEQFF

v_gene: TRBV9
j_gene: TRBJ2-3
d_gene: TRBD2
abundance: -
len: 16
CDR3nt: TGTGCCAGCAGCGCCCTAGCGGGGGCCATCACAGATACGCAGTATTTT
CDR3aa: CASSALAGAITDTQYF

v_gene: TRBV9
j_gene: TRBJ2-1
d_gene: TRBD2
abundance: -
len: 15
CDR3nt: TGTGCCAGCAGCGTAGGCGGGGGAGGAATCCATGAGCAGTTCTTC
CDR3aa: CASSVGGGGIHEQFF

v_gene: TRBV19
j_gene: TRBJ2-5
d_gene: TRBD1
abundance: -
len: 14
CDR3nt: TGTGCCAGTAGTTTTTGGGACAGGGGGGAGACCCAGTACTTC
CDR3aa: CASSFWDRGETQYF

v_gene: TRBV7-9
j_gene: TRBJ1-2
d_gene: TRBD1
abundance: -
len: 15
CDR3nt: TGTGCCAGCAGCTGGTTAGGACAGGGCGACTATGGCTACACCTTC
CDR3aa: CASSWLGQGDYGYTF

v_gene: TRBV4-1
j_gene: TRBJ2-7
d_gene: TRBD2
abundance: -
len: 15
CDR3nt: TGCGCCAGCAGCCAGGGACTAGCGGTAACCTACGAGCAGTACTTC
CDR3aa: CASSQGLAVTYEQYF

v_gene: TRBV15
j_gene: TRBJ2-5
d_gene: -
abundance: -
len: 13
CDR3nt: TGTGCCACCAGCGGATACATACAAGAGACCCAGTACTTC
CDR3aa: CATSGYIQETQYF

v_gene: TRBV7-8
j_gene: TRBJ1-4
d_gene: -
abundance: -
len: 15
CDR3nt: TGTGCCAGCAGCCGTACAGACGCAACTAATGAAAAACTGTTTTTT
CDR3aa: CASSRTDATNEKLFF

v_gene: TRBV9
j_gene: TRBJ2-1
d_gene: TRBD2
abundance: -
len: 12
CDR3nt: TGTGCCAGCAGCGCAAGCGGGGATGAGCAGTTCTTC
CDR3aa: CASSASGDEQFF

v_gene: TRBV10-3
j_gene: TRBJ2-3
d_gene: TRBD1
abundance: -
len: 17
CDR3nt: TGTGCCATCAGTGGGTACGACGGGACAGGGAGGACAGATACGCAGTATTTT
CDR3aa: CAISGYDGTGRTDTQYF

v_gene: TRBV7-9
j_gene: TRBJ1-1
d_gene: -
abundance: -
len: 14
CDR3nt: TGTGCCAGCAGCTTAATACAGTTGAACACTGAAGCTTTCTTT
CDR3aa: CASSLIQLNTEAFF

v_gene: TRBV11-3
j_gene: TRBJ2-1
d_gene: -
abundance: -
len: 17
CDR3nt: TGTGCCAGCAGCTCGGGCGTCCGGGACCCCCTCTACAATGAGCAGTTCTTC
CDR3aa: CASSSGVRDPLYNEQFF

v_gene: TRBV9
j_gene: TRBJ2-1
d_gene: -
abundance: -
len: 13
CDR3nt: TGTGCCAGCAGCGTGGGACCGTACAATGAGCAGTTCTTC
CDR3aa: CASSVGPYNEQFF

v_gene: TRBV6-6
j_gene: TRBJ1-1
d_gene: -
abundance: -
len: 12
CDR3nt: TGTGCCAGCAGACCCAAAAACACTGAAGCTTTCTTT
CDR3aa: CASRPKNTEAFF

v_gene: TRBV4-2
j_gene: TRBJ1-2
d_gene: TRBD1
abundance: few
len: 17
CDR3nt: TGTGCCAGCAGCCCTGGGTTGGATACAGGGGGCAACTATGGCTACACCTTC
CDR3aa: CASSPGLDTGGNYGYTF

v_gene: TRBV5-1
j_gene: TRBJ2-1
d_gene: -
abundance: -
len: 12
CDR3nt: TGCGCCAGCACCTTATTTTACAATGAGCAGTTCTTC
CDR3aa: CASTLFYNEQFF

v_gene: TRBV11-2
j_gene: TRBJ2-5
d_gene: -
abundance: once
len: 12
CDR3nt: TGTGCCAGCAGCTTTTTTGAAGAGACCCAGTACTTC
CDR3aa: CASSFFEETQYF

v_gene: TRBV27
j_gene: TRBJ1-6
d_gene: TRBD1
abundance: -
len: 14
CDR3nt: TGTGCCAGCAGAACAGGGACAGGGAATTCACCCCTCCACTTT
CDR3aa: CASRTGTGNSPLHF

v_gene: TRBV5-1
j_gene: TRBJ2-7
d_gene: TRBD1
abundance: -
len: 14
CDR3nt: TGCGCCAGCAGCTTTTACGGACAGGCCTACGAGCAGTACTTC
CDR3aa: CASSFYGQAYEQYF

v_gene: TRBV30
j_gene: TRBJ2-2
d_gene: -
abundance: -
len: 11
CDR3nt: TGTGCCTGGGAGAACACCGGGGAGCTGTTTTTT
CDR3aa: CAWENTGELFF

v_gene: TRBV28
j_gene: TRBJ2-1
d_gene: TRBD2
abundance: -
len: 15
CDR3nt: TGTGCCAGCAGCATCACTAGCGCGTATTACAATGAGCAGTTCTTC
CDR3aa: CASSITSAYYNEQFF

v_gene: TRBV5-5
j_gene: TRBJ2-7
d_gene: TRBD1
abundance: -
len: 15
CDR3nt: TGTGCCAGCAGTTTACGACCGGGACAGTCCTACGAGCAGTACTTC
CDR3aa: CASSLRPGQSYEQYF

v_gene: TRBV12-5
j_gene: TRBJ1-1
d_gene: -
abundance: -
len: 13
CDR3nt: TGTGCTAGTGGTTTTGGGACGAACACTGAAGCTTTCTTT
CDR3aa: CASGFGTNTEAFF

v_gene: TRBV6-5
j_gene: TRBJ2-5
d_gene: TRBD1
abundance: -
len: 14
CDR3nt: TGTGCCAGCAGCCCAGGGGGCGAGTCTGAGACCCAGTACTTC
CDR3aa: CASSPGGESETQYF

v_gene: TRBV6-5
j_gene: TRBJ2-7
d_gene: TRBD1
abundance: -
len: 16
CDR3nt: TGTGCCAGCAGTTACTCTCCCGGGGCAGGGGGATACGAGCAGTACTTC
CDR3aa: CASSYSPGAGGYEQYF

v_gene: TRBV18
j_gene: TRBJ2-3
d_gene: -
abundance: -
len: 17
CDR3nt: TGTGCCAGCTCACCAGAATGGCCAGGGGTGACGGCAGATACGCAGTATTTT
CDR3aa: CASSPEWPGVTADTQYF

v_gene: TRBV13
j_gene: TRBJ1-6
d_gene: -
abundance: -
len: 17
CDR3nt: TGTGCCAGCAGCTTAGAAGCCAGGGAGGCCTATAATTCACCCCTCCACTTT
CDR3aa: CASSLEAREAYNSPLHF

v_gene: TRBV7-9
j_gene: TRBJ2-5
d_gene: TRBD1
abundance: -
len: 16
CDR3nt: TGTGCCAGCAGCTCTTCGGGACAGGGTTTTCTCGAGACCCAGTACTTC
CDR3aa: CASSSSGQGFLETQYF

v_gene: TRBV4-2
j_gene: TRBJ2-7
d_gene: -
abundance: few
len: 15
CDR3nt: TGTGCCAGCAGCCAAGAGCTCGACCCAACCTACGAGCAGTACTTC
CDR3aa: CASSQELDPTYEQYF

v_gene: TRBV7-9
j_gene: TRBJ1-4
d_gene: -
abundance: -
len: 15
CDR3nt: TGTGCCAGCAGCTTATCAATGCCAACTAATGAAAAACTGTTTTTT
CDR3aa: CASSLSMPTNEKLFF

v_gene: TRBV6-6
j_gene: TRBJ1-1
d_gene: -
abundance: -
len: 14
CDR3nt: TGTGCCAGCAGTTACGGGCAGGAGAACACTGAAGCTTTCTTT
CDR3aa: CASSYGQENTEAFF

v_gene: TRBV7-7
j_gene: TRBJ2-7
d_gene: -
abundance: -
len: 17
CDR3nt: TGTGCCAGCAGCCCGGGAACAGGATCCCCTATCTCCTACGAGCAGTACTTC
CDR3aa: CASSPGTGSPISYEQYF